This T cell receptor beta chain is from a study of circulating CD8 cells and anti-PD-1 response in melanoma. Overall study findings and caveats: Only baseline and M1 samples entered the published repertoire comparisons.

Each library started from roughly 15 ng of total RNA using the QIAseq Immune Repertoire TCR panel. TCRdb redid the calling of the reads with MiXCR, one entry per CDR3 protein. Altogether a few thousand distinct CDR3 sequences are present, 7% to 8.5% being singletons, with the ten largest covering roughly 7.8%. This clonotype is large by share. Its antigen is still unknown. Four subsets defined by PD-1 and/or TIGIT were sorted from live CD3+CD8+TCRalphabeta+ cells. The junction had 9 bases not matched to a gene; V was cut back by 8 bases and J by 7 bases. Germline V gene lookup returns CDR1 MDHEN and CDR2 SYDVKM. This CDR3 is 14 amino acids long.

The rearrangement links TRBV28 to TRBJ2-7; TRBD1 aligns across 12 bases. The sample in question was CD8+ T cells from PBMCs, obtained at baseline or after one month of anti-PD-1 therapy (not recorded which). The origin of this receptor is a human donor with melanoma. CDR3 nucleotide sequence: TGTGCCAGCGGGGACCGGGACAGGGGGCCTGAGCAGTACTTC. It yields the protein CASGDRDRGPEQYF.